This T cell receptor (beta chain) was recovered during a study of blood T cell repertoires in COVID-19. Trimming left V 4 bases short and J 5 bases short, with 20 bases between. This CDR3 spans 16 amino acids. Germline CDR1 reads SEHNR; CDR2 reads FQNEAQ (reference sequence). Profiled with immunoSEQ multiplex PCR; TCRdb holds only in-frame clones, not every one. Of about 140,000 clones in the sample, about 80% are singletons; the top ten hold 1.5% to 2%. The chain uses TRBV7-9 and TRBJ1-2; D is ambiguous. Sample: peripheral blood. This TCR was sampled from a human donor in a cohort sampled during active COVID-19. CDR3 in amino acids: CASSSTQSDKIYGYTF. In DNA form, the CDR3 reads TGTGCCAGCAGCTCTACCCAATCCGACAAAATATATGGCTACACCTTC.